The present TCR beta chain was sequenced within a study of shared clonotypes between healthy human individuals. General study findings and limits: The donor pool, a small one, limited the genetic and exposure-history diversity represented. Generation probability values for non-shared clonotypes were lower than those for clonotypes shared by all four donors.

CD45RO-negative, CCR7-positively selected cells formed the naive CD8 fraction, excluding terminally differentiated effector memory CD45RA+ cells. All donors were healthy HIV-negative adults lacking recent acute infections or vaccinations. Original data processing: ImmunoSEQ supplied junction-only sequences lacking quality scores, so filtering was different. Produced via immunoSEQ multiplex PCR; TCRdb's table is partial and in-frame only. From that table come the V and J calls and clone size; the DNA was used to work out D and trimming. This sample has about 680,000 clones, with roughly nine tenths found just once. As to this clone: Its specificity is not known.

The CDR3 sequence is 14 residues long. CDR1 and CDR2 (germline): SEHNR, FQNEAQ (reference sequence). V was pared by 6 bases and J by 2 bases, with 7 bases of the junction left unmatched. This sequence originates from a man aged 25-45 years in good health. Sequencing was carried out using naive CD8+ T cells sorted from blood. This rearrangement joins TRBV7-9 to TRBJ2-7; TRBD1 agrees at 7 bases. CDR3 loop: CASSRQGNPYEQYF. CDR3 in DNA: TGTGCCAGCAGTCGACAGGGAAACCCCTACGAGCAGTACTTC.